One sample yielded the 29 T cell receptor beta chains listed below, sequenced in a study of blood T cell repertoires in COVID-19. The data were produced by immunoSEQ multiplex PCR, yet TCRdb's version contains in-frame clones alone and is incomplete. Among 260,000 or so clones, less than 85% were seen once, and the ten largest hold about 2.5%. What was sequenced was PBMCs or T cells enriched from blood (not recorded which). The receptors here all came from a woman aged 45 to 65 who had recovered from COVID-19.

This chain connects TRBV10-1 to TRBJ1-1; D is ambiguous. V dropped 4 bases and J dropped 1 base, with 4 bases sitting between them. In germline, CDR1 is WNHNN, CDR2 SYGVQD (reference sequence). CDR3 length: 12 residues. CDR3 residues: CASSARNTEAFF. DNA for the CDR3: TGCGCCAGCAGTGCCCGGAACACTGAAGCTTTCTTT.

This chain uses TRBV27 with TRBJ2-5; 7 bases are a match to TRBD2. The trim removed 3 bases at V and 5 bases at J, leaving 12 bases unmatched. The CDR3 sequence is 16 residues long. The germline gives CDR1 MNHEY, CDR2 SMNVEV (reference sequence). The CDR3 sequence is CASSLKDGGSRETQYF. CDR3 DNA: TGTGCCAGCAGTTTGAAAGACGGGGGGAGCAGGGAGACCCAGTACTTC.

The CDR3 sequence is CASSQGLGQGDSPLHF. CDR3 bases: TGCGCCAGCAGCCAAGGTCTCGGACAGGGGGATTCACCCCTCCACTTT. The gene calls are TRBV4-1 and TRBJ1-6, with 10 positions matching TRBD1. Germline V gene lookup returns CDR1 MGHRA and CDR2 YSYEKL. Unmatched junction bases numbered 5, after V lost 1 base and J lost 8 bases. The CDR3 has 16 residues.

This clone showed up just once. The rearrangement links TRBV19 to TRBJ1-1; TRBD1 aligns across 9 bases. Germline V lookup: CDR1 LNHDA, CDR2 SQIVND (reference sequence). This CDR3 spans 15 amino acids. J gave up 3 bases and V 3 bases, and 5 bases lay outside the gene matches. The CDR3 here is CASSIPDRGYTEAFF. The CDR3 DNA is TGTGCCAGTAGTATTCCCGACAGGGGGTACACTGAAGCTTTCTTT.

This chain links TRBV3-1 (or the pseudogene TRBV3-2) with TRBJ2-1, with D tentatively TRBD2 (6 bases). There are 13 residues in the CDR3. Trimming pared 1 base from V and 10 bases from J, leaving 11 bases between. Germline CDR1 is LGHDT and CDR2 is YNNKEL (reference sequence). CDR3 sequence: CASSQASREEQFF. In DNA, the CDR3 is TGTGCCAGCAGCCAAGCAAGCCGGGAGGAGCAGTTCTTC.

About this clone: This CDR3 is also generated by other DNA sequences in the sample. This chain links TRBV19 with TRBJ1-1; D uncertain. V was shortened by 5 bases and J by 0 bases, with 13 bases between the two germline ends. Germline V CDR1 and CDR2: LNHDA, SQIVND (reference sequence). The CDR3 covers 15 residues. Here the CDR3 DNA reads TGTGCCAGTAGTTCACCGGGAGGTATGAACACTGAAGCTTTCTTT. Translated: CASSSPGGMNTEAFF.

Written as DNA, the CDR3 is TGTGCCAGCAGCCCCCTCAGGGGGAGGAACACTGAAGCTTTCTTT. This sequence encodes CASSPLRGRNTEAFF. V is TRBV7-2 and J is TRBJ1-1; 7 bases agree with TRBD1. Trimming cost V 5 bases and J 1 base; bases outside gene matches: 7. This CDR3 region has 15 residues. From germline, CDR1 is SGHTA and CDR2 FQGNSA.

The chain joins TRBV18 to TRBJ2-5; TRBD2 matches at 9 bases. CDR3 length equals 16 residues. V lost 0 bases, J lost 3 bases, and 5 bases stayed unmatched. The V gene's germline CDR1 is KGHSH and CDR2 LQKENI. The CDR3 nucleotides are TGTGCCAGCTCACCACCCCTAGCGGGATTAAAAGAGACCCAGTACTTC. The encoded protein is CASSPPLAGLKETQYF.

The V gene is TRBV12-3 or TRBV12-4, the J gene TRBJ1-1, with TRBD1 matching over 7 bases. The junction had 4 bases not matched to a gene; V was cut back by 5 bases and J by 10 bases. The CDR3 sequence is 11 residues long. The CDR3 sequence is CASSTGEAAFF. CDR3 nucleotide sequence: TGTGCCAGCAGTACAGGGGAGGCAGCTTTCTTT.

This chain connects TRBV27 to TRBJ2-5, with 11 bases aligning to TRBD1. J gave up 3 bases and V 6 bases, and 15 bases lay outside the gene matches. The CDR3 spans 18 residues. The germline gives CDR1 MNHEY, CDR2 SMNVEV (reference sequence). CDR3 DNA sequence: TGTGCCAGCAGCGGCCCTCGGACAGGGGGCGCCGGGGAAGAGACCCAGTACTTC. Protein: CASSGPRTGGAGEETQYF.

This chain joins TRBV7-9 and TRBJ1-6, with D perhaps matching TRBD1 (5 bases). The germline gives CDR1 SEHNR, CDR2 FQNEAQ (reference sequence). The CDR3 is 16 residues long. V lost 7 bases to trimming and J lost 3 bases, with 16 bases between them. The CDR3 protein is CASTFRVGFYNSPLHF. CDR3 coding DNA: TGTGCCAGCACCTTCAGGGTGGGCTTCTATAATTCACCCCTCCACTTT.

The V gene is TRBV7-9, the J gene TRBJ2-7; D uncertain. The CDR3 extends over 14 amino acids. From germline, CDR1 is SEHNR and CDR2 FQNEAQ (reference sequence). V lost 5 bases, J lost 6 bases, and 17 bases lay in between. Here the CDR3 reads CASSPRASGFEQYF. CDR3 bases: TGTGCCAGCAGCCCCCGCGCCTCGGGTTTCGAGCAGTACTTC.

The genes are TRBV18 and TRBJ1-1; 7 bases are shared with TRBD1. CDR1 is KGHSH, CDR2 LQKENI, per germline. Germline trimming cut 4 bases from V and 0 bases from J; bases unmatched to any gene: 2. The CDR3 is 14 residues long. Written as DNA, the CDR3 is TGTGCCAGCTCACTGGGACAGATGAACACTGAAGCTTTCTTT. Protein product: CASSLGQMNTEAFF. Supplemented by reference TRBV18 and TRBJ1-1, the full variable domain reads NAGVMQNPRHLVRRRGQEARLRCSPMKGHSHVYWYRQLPEEGLKFMVYLQKENIIDESGMPKERFSAEFPKEGPSILRIQQVVRGDSAAYFCASSLGQMNTEAFFGQGTRLTVV.

The V call is TRBV2, the J call TRBJ2-3, with 8 bases lining up with TRBD1. From germline, CDR1 is SNHLY and CDR2 FYNNEI. The CDR3 has 15 amino acids. V was pared by 2 bases and J by 2 bases, with 3 bases of the junction left unmatched. CDR3 in amino acids: CASSELQGATDTQYF. DNA of the CDR3: TGTGCCAGCAGTGAATTGCAGGGGGCCACAGATACGCAGTATTTT. The full variable domain, in which reference TRBV2 and TRBJ2-3 provide the parts outside the CDR3, is EPEVTQTPSHQVTQMGQEVILRCVPISNHLYFYWYRQILGQKVEFLVSFYNNEISEKSEIFDDQFSVERPDGSNFTLKIRSTKLEDSAMYFCASSELQGATDTQYFGPGTRLTVL.

V gene TRBV19 combines with J gene TRBJ1-3, with a weak D call TRBD1 (6 bases). This CDR3 has 15 residues. CDR1 is LNHDA, CDR2 SQIVND, per germline (reference sequence). The germline V and J ends were trimmed by 5 bases and 4 bases, with 15 bases remaining between them. CDR3 protein: CASSLIQGPGNTIYF. The CDR3 nucleotides are TGTGCCAGTAGTCTGATACAGGGACCCGGAAACACCATATATTTT.

V and J are TRBV30 and TRBJ1-5; unclear D gene. Germline CDR1 is GTSNPN and CDR2 is SVGIG (reference sequence). Trimming stripped 2 bases from V and 2 bases from J, with 13 bases between. The CDR3 extends over 15 amino acids. The CDR3 DNA is TGTGCCTGGAGTTTCGGGGTTGGTGGCAATCAGCCCCAGCATTTT. Protein: CAWSFGVGGNQPQHF.

The chain uses TRBV7-9 and TRBJ1-3; TRBD1 might be the D (6 bases). V lost 5 bases and J 0 bases, leaving 17 bases between the germline ends. The germline gives CDR1 SEHNR, CDR2 FQNEAQ (reference sequence). This CDR3 spans 17 amino acids. CDR3 residues: CASSPRTAIDSGNTIYF. CDR3 in DNA: TGTGCCAGCAGCCCCCGGACAGCCATCGACTCTGGAAACACCATATATTTT.

The sample holds a few counts of this clone. The chain combines TRBV29-1 with TRBJ1-2, with TRBD1 matching over 7 bases. Germline V lookup: CDR1 SQVTM, CDR2 ANQGSEA. V lost 2 bases and J lost 3; bases outside the gene matches: 6. CDR3 size: 14 residues. This CDR3 is CSVELAGGHYGYTF. The DNA for the CDR3 is TGCAGCGTTGAACTGGCAGGGGGGCACTATGGCTACACCTTC. Looking up the rest from reference TRBV29-1 and TRBJ1-2 gives the full variable domain: SAVISQKPSRDICQRGTSLTIQCQVDSQVTMMFWYRQQPGQSLTLIATANQGSEATYESGFVIDKFPISRPNLTFSTLTVSNMSPEDSSIYLCSVELAGGHYGYTFGSGTRLTVV.

CDR3 DNA: TGTGCCAGCAGCCAAGGAGCCCGACAGCCCCAGCATTTT. This codes for CASSQGARQPQHF. This chain links TRBV4-2 with TRBJ1-5; D call uncertain. Trimming removed 1 base at V and 7 bases at J, with 8 bases between. Germline V gene sequence: CDR1 LGHNA, CDR2 YNFKEQ. The CDR3 has 13 amino acids.

This clone was detected only once. The sample holds other DNA sequences that translate to the same CDR3. The rearrangement joins TRBV27 to TRBJ2-7, with D unclear. Germline assignment: CDR1 MNHEY and CDR2 SMNVEV (reference sequence). There are 13 residues in the CDR3. Trimming left V 0 bases short and J 1 base short, with 4 bases between. CDR3 sequence (DNA): TGTGCCAGCAGTTTATCGCTATCCTACGAGCAGTACTTC. This codes for CASSLSLSYEQYF.

The chain links TRBV6-5 to TRBJ1-1; no clear D. This CDR3 region has 12 residues. Germline values: CDR1 MNHEY, CDR2 SVGAGI. V lost 5 bases, J lost 7 bases, and 11 bases lay in between. CDR3 in amino acids: CASSRLRSEAFF. The DNA of the CDR3 is TGTGCCAGCAGTCGACTAAGGAGTGAAGCTTTCTTT.

The gene calls are TRBV7-8 and TRBJ2-3, with 12 bases that match TRBD2. The CDR3 runs to 15 residues. J lost 2 bases, V lost 5 bases, and 2 bases had no gene match. Germline loops: CDR1 SGHVS, CDR2 FQNEAQ. The CDR3 DNA is TGTGCCAGCAGCGGACTAGCGGGAAACACAGATACGCAGTATTTT. It yields the protein CASSGLAGNTDTQYF. The variable domain in full, with the rest retrieved from reference TRBV7-8 and TRBJ2-3, is GAGVSQSPRYKVAKRGQDVALRCDPISGHVSLFWYQQALGQGPEFLTYFQNEAQLDKSGLPSDRFFAERPEGSVSTLKIQRTQQEDSAVYLCASSGLAGNTDTQYFGPGTRLTVL.

The chain recombines TRBV11-2 with TRBJ2-7, with 12 bases identical to TRBD2. The V gene's germline CDR1 is SGHAT and CDR2 FQNNGV. The CDR3 covers 15 residues. V shed 4 bases, J shed 4 bases, and the junction held 5 bases outside the gene matches. The CDR3 spells CASSSGLAGNYEQYF. CDR3 DNA sequence: TGTGCCAGCAGCTCGGGACTAGCGGGTAATTACGAGCAGTACTTC.

The chain employs TRBV7-9 and TRBJ1-1, with D perhaps TRBD1 (5 bases). V lost 3 bases, J lost 14 bases, and 16 bases lay in between. CDR3 size: 12 residues. The germline gives CDR1 SEHNR, CDR2 FQNEAQ (reference sequence). CDR3: CASSFSTGHSFF. In DNA, the CDR3 is TGTGCCAGCAGCTTTAGTACAGGACATAGCTTCTTT.

The V gene is TRBV29-1, the J gene TRBJ1-1, with no clear D. The V gene's germline CDR1 is SQVTM and CDR2 ANQGSEA. Trimming shortened V by 4 bases and J by 1 base, and 10 bases separated the two germline ends. CDR3 length: 13 amino acids. CDR3 protein: CSVAGRTNTEAFF. CDR3 bases: TGCAGCGTTGCTGGCCGAACGAACACTGAAGCTTTCTTT.

The rearrangement links TRBV6-5 to TRBJ2-7; 8 positions match TRBD2. The CDR3 extends over 14 amino acids. V shed 6 bases and J 2 bases; nucleotides not matched to a gene: 6. The germline CDR1 and CDR2 sequences are MNHEY and SVGAGI. The CDR3 nucleotides read TGTGCCAGCAGGTTCAAGCGGGAGACCTACGAGCAGTACTTC. Translating it yields CASRFKRETYEQYF.

The gene calls are TRBV27 and TRBJ2-1; 10 bases are shared with TRBD2. Germline assignment: CDR1 MNHEY and CDR2 SMNVEV (reference sequence). This CDR3 has 16 residues. V lost 4 bases and J lost 5; bases outside the gene matches: 8. The CDR3 region is CASSSLPAGGDNEQFF. CDR3 nucleotides: TGTGCCAGCAGTTCCCTCCCAGCGGGAGGGGACAATGAGCAGTTCTTC.

The rearrangement joins TRBV6-5 to TRBJ2-5, with no clear D. Germline V CDR1 and CDR2: MNHEY, SVGAGI. Trimming took off 6 bases at V and 2 bases at J, with 7 bases between the two ends. CDR3 length equals 12 residues. CDR3 residues: CASRTSQETQYF. CDR3 sequence (DNA): TGTGCCAGCAGAACTTCTCAAGAGACCCAGTACTTC.

V usage is TRBV19 and J usage is TRBJ1-5; TRBD1 might be the D (6 bases). Germline loops: CDR1 LNHDA, CDR2 SQIVND (reference sequence). The CDR3 is 17 residues long. V lost 5 bases and J lost 3, with 20 bases in between. The CDR3: CASSRERDTGYNQPQHF. CDR3 nucleotides: TGTGCCAGTAGTCGCGAAAGGGATACAGGGTACAATCAGCCCCAGCATTTT.